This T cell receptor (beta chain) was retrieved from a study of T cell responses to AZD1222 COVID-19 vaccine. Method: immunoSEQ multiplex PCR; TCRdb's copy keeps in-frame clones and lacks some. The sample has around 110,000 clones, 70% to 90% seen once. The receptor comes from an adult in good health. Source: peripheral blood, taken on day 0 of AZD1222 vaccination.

As DNA, the CDR3 is TGTGCCAGCAGTTTGTCAGGGCAAGGAAACACCATATATTTT. Its translation: CASSLSGQGNTIYF. This chain connects TRBV28 to TRBJ1-3; TRBD1 might be the D (5 bases). With 3 bases removed from V and 4 bases from J, the gap between germline ends came to 10 bases. The CDR3 extends over 14 amino acids. CDR1 is MDHEN, CDR2 SYDVKM, per germline.